This T cell receptor beta chain was observed in a study of blood T cells in healthy people across ages. At the level of the study: Template switching recovered approximately one barcoded beta molecule for every two T cells.

Then a second PCR, running roughly 7 to 12 cycles, was carried out with a sample-barcoded 5' primer and a J-beta primer mix. Every individual sample yielded 2.5 million or more paired-end reads (each containing CDR3). TCRdb re-called the 5' RACE reads through MiXCR, storing one row per CDR3 protein. The data contain approximately 1,000,000 distinct CDR3 sequences, 45% of them singletons. Study-level results: The authors considered diversity estimates from one million T cells to be underestimates.

This clonotype was found many times. Its antigen is unknown. CDR1 and CDR2 from the germline V gene are KGHSH and LQKENI. This CDR3 comprises 14 residues. With V trimmed by 8 bases and J by 4 bases, 6 bases remained unmatched. The V and J genes are TRBV18 and TRBJ1-1; 11 positions match TRBD1. The TCR comes from a woman aged 55-69 years in good health. The sample comprised blood. CDR3 sequence: CASSLGTGGTEAFF. The DNA for the CDR3 is TGTGCCAGCAGCTTAGGGACAGGGGGCACTGAAGCTTTCTTT.